This TCR beta chain originates from a study of graft-versus-host responses after intestinal transplantation. Concerning this clone: Its antigen is as yet unknown.

The V and J ends lost 5 bases and 3 bases respectively, with 11 bases between them. CDR1 is SEHNR, CDR2 FQNEAQ, per germline (reference sequence). The CDR3 extends over 13 amino acids. TCRdb keeps only in-frame clones here, not all; method: immunoSEQ multiplex PCR. The sample contains approximately 110,000 clones, 93% of which appear only once. The chain is built from TRBV7-9 and TRBJ2-7, with D maybe TRBD1 (5 bases). Source: unstimulated CD8+ T cells sorted from spleen or lymph node cells, taken before transplant. The source is a human donor who was the organ donor for an intestinal transplant. The CDR3 region is CASSPGFRYEQYF. The CDR3 DNA is TGTGCCAGCAGCCCAGGGTTTCGCTACGAGCAGTACTTC.